Shown below are 32 T cell receptor beta chains from a single sample sequenced in a study of blood T cell repertoires in COVID-19. TCRdb's table, derived via immunoSEQ multiplex PCR, lists solely in-frame clones and lacks some. The sample includes over 85,000 clones, roughly 84% of them seen just once. Sequencing was done on a sample of peripheral blood. The receptors shown here come from a woman aged 80 or older with COVID-19, enrolled during active disease.

The count of this clone is one. The chain joins TRBV9 to TRBJ2-1; D is possibly TRBD2 (5 bases). Germline CDR1 SGDLS, CDR2 YYNGEE. The CDR3 runs 14 residues. Between the trimmed V and J ends, which lost 2 bases and 8 bases, there was a span of 14 bases. The CDR3 here is CASSVFLALDEQFF. DNA for the CDR3: TGTGCCAGCAGCGTTTTTCTAGCCCTGGATGAGCAGTTCTTC.

V usage is TRBV2 and J usage is TRBJ2-2, with TRBD1 as a possible D gene (5 bases). V dropped 9 bases and J dropped 0 bases, with 14 bases sitting between them. The CDR3 totals 15 residues. The germline CDR1 and CDR2 sequences are SNHLY and FYNNEI. The CDR3 DNA is TGTGCCAGGGGGCGTAGGGCCTCGAACACCGGGGAGCTGTTTTTT. Protein sequence: CARGRRASNTGELFF.

This clone showed up just once. The genes are TRBV11-3 and TRBJ2-2; the match to TRBD2 covers 8 bases. Germline V gene data show CDR1 as SGHNT and CDR2 as YENEEA. The CDR3 has 17 residues. The V and J ends lost 1 base and 7 bases, in that order; junction bases with no gene match: 11. The chain's CDR3 is CASSLGFGGDYGGELFF. The CDR3, as DNA: TGTGCCAGCAGCTTAGGCTTCGGGGGGGACTACGGCGGGGAGCTGTTTTTT.

This chain connects TRBV7-3 to TRBJ2-2, with 9 bases lining up with TRBD2. This CDR3 contains 18 residues. Germline V gene data show CDR1 as SGHTA and CDR2 as FQGTGA. J lost 4 bases, V lost 1 base, and 10 bases had no gene match. CDR3 in amino acids: CASSLRSQRGAPTGELFF. CDR3 nucleotides: TGTGCCAGCAGCTTAAGGTCCCAGCGGGGGGCCCCCACCGGGGAGCTGTTTTTT.

The rearrangement links TRBV18 to TRBJ1-5; D perhaps matches TRBD1 (6 bases). V was clipped by 2 bases and J by 5 bases, with 10 bases between them. CDR1 and CDR2 from the germline V gene are KGHSH and LQKENI. This CDR3 contains 14 residues. The CDR3, as DNA: TGTGCCAGCTCACCAGGGGGCGCAGATCAGCCCCAGCATTTT. Amino acids: CASSPGGADQPQHF.

The chain recombines TRBV10-1 with TRBJ1-3; 7 bases map to TRBD1. V shed 2 bases and J 0 bases; nucleotides not matched to a gene: 10. The germline V gene encodes CDR1 WNHNN and CDR2 SYGVQD (reference sequence). The CDR3 runs to 18 residues. Here the CDR3 DNA reads TGCGCCAGCAGTGAGCCTGGAGGGACAGCTCGCTCTGGAAACACCATATATTTT. Translation: CASSEPGGTARSGNTIYF.

This clone was recorded a few times. The chain links TRBV7-7 to TRBJ2-3; no clear D gene. The CDR3 is 15 residues long. Per the germline V gene, CDR1 is SSHAT and CDR2 is FNYEAQ (reference sequence). V lost 1 base and J lost 1, with 9 bases in between. The CDR3 sequence is CASSLGQVGTDTQYF. The DNA of the CDR3 is TGTGCCAGCAGCTTAGGGCAGGTCGGCACAGATACGCAGTATTTT.

J is TRBJ1-3 and V is TRBV3-1 (or the pseudogene TRBV3-2), with D possibly matching TRBD1 (6 bases). Germline V CDR1 and CDR2: LGHDT, YNNKEL (reference sequence). The CDR3 totals 15 residues. V was shortened by 4 bases and J by 2 bases, with 12 bases between the two germline ends. CDR3 bases: TGTGCCAGCAGCCGAATAAACAGGGCTGGAAACACCATATATTTT. Its protein product is CASSRINRAGNTIYF.

The CDR3 coding sequence is TGTGCCAGCTCACCCCGAACTAGCGCCGGCACAGATACGCAGTATTTT. Protein sequence: CASSPRTSAGTDTQYF. The V gene is TRBV18, the J gene TRBJ2-3; 7 bases align to TRBD2. V shed 3 bases and J 1 base; nucleotides not matched to a gene: 7. The germline CDR1 and CDR2 sequences are KGHSH and LQKENI. This CDR3 comprises 16 residues.

This chain uses TRBV6-5 with TRBJ2-2; no clear D. Trimming pared 6 bases from V and 1 base from J, leaving 3 bases between. The CDR3 length is 12 residues. Germline V CDR1 and CDR2: MNHEY, SVGAGI. The CDR3 DNA sequence: TGTGCCAGCAGCCGGAACACCGGGGAGCTGTTTTTT. Protein sequence: CASSRNTGELFF.

The chain uses TRBV11-3 and TRBJ2-7, with 9 bases that match TRBD1. Germline CDR1 is SGHNT and CDR2 is YENEEA. CDR3 length: 13 amino acids. V was clipped by 1 base and J by 6 bases; unmatched bases: 1. CDR3 protein: CASSLGQGGEQYF. The CDR3 coding sequence is TGTGCCAGCAGCTTAGGACAGGGGGGCGAGCAGTACTTC. Looking up the rest from reference TRBV11-3 and TRBJ2-7 gives the full variable domain: EAGVVQSPRYKIIEKKQPVAFWCNPISGHNTLYWYLQNLGQGPELLIRYENEEAVDDSQLPKDRFSAERLKGVDSTLKIQPAELGDSAVYLCASSLGQGGEQYFGPGTRLTVT.

The chain employs TRBV24-1 and TRBJ2-7, with 7 nucleotides matching TRBD1. There are 13 residues in the CDR3. V shed 5 bases and J 1 base; nucleotides not matched to a gene: 1. Germline CDR1 KGHDR, CDR2 SFDVKD. As DNA, the CDR3 is TGTGCCACCAGTGCGGGACAGTCCTACGAGCAGTACTTC. Its protein is CATSAGQSYEQYF.

Turning to this clone: An end of the junction differs from the germline gene, which may be a read error. The rearrangement links TRBV30 to TRBJ2-7, with 9 bases aligning to TRBD1. The V gene's germline CDR1 is GTSNPN and CDR2 SVGIG (reference sequence). The CDR3 has 12 amino acids. CDR3 sequence reads: CAWSRPRDRERF. In DNA form, the CDR3 reads TGTGCCTGGAGTCGCCCCCGGGACAGGGAGCGCTTC.

V is TRBV6-5 and J is TRBJ2-2, with TRBD1 matching over 8 bases. Germline-derived CDR1 and CDR2 are MNHEY and SVGAGI. Trimming at V came to 9 bases and at J to 1 base, leaving 7 bases not matched to a gene. The length of the CDR3 is 15 residues. CDR3 DNA sequence: TGTGCCAGAGGACAGGGCGTTGTGAACACCGGGGAGCTGTTTTTT. This codes for CARGQGVVNTGELFF.

This chain links TRBV30 with TRBJ2-3; TRBD2 might be the D (7 bases). This CDR3 region has 15 residues. V lost 4 bases to trimming and J lost 4 bases, with 18 bases between them. CDR1 is GTSNPN and CDR2 is SVGIG in the germline V gene (reference sequence). This CDR3 is CAWTPSRGLADTQYF. As DNA, the CDR3 is TGTGCCTGGACTCCATCGCGGGGGCTTGCAGATACGCAGTATTTT.

This chain joins TRBV7-8 and TRBJ2-3; D perhaps matches TRBD1 (6 bases). The germline V gene encodes CDR1 SGHVS and CDR2 FQNEAQ. The CDR3 totals 13 residues. Trimming shortened V by 5 bases and J by 14 bases, and 20 bases separated the two germline ends. The CDR3 region is CASSGDRDTRLYF. The CDR3 nucleotides read TGTGCCAGCAGCGGAGACCGGGACACCCGTCTGTATTTT.

This chain connects TRBV6-5 to TRBJ2-3, with 10 bases lining up with TRBD1. Per the germline V gene, CDR1 is MNHEY and CDR2 is SVGAGI. The CDR3 length is 15 residues. V lost 6 bases and J lost 7; bases outside the gene matches: 10. DNA for the CDR3: TGTGCCAGCAGCCGAGACAGGGGGCTGGTCCATACGCAGTATTTT. Amino acids: CASSRDRGLVHTQYF.

The rearrangement uses TRBV11-2 and TRBJ2-1; TRBD2 agrees at 7 bases. The germline V gene has CDR1 SGHAT and CDR2 FQNNGV. The CDR3 runs 15 residues. The trim removed 1 base at V and 3 bases at J, leaving 3 bases unmatched. CDR3 DNA sequence: TGTGCCAGCAGCTTAGTTGGGAGGGACTACAATGAGCAGTTCTTC. Translated: CASSLVGRDYNEQFF.

The CDR3 is CASSTGGSTTYEQYF. In nucleotides, the CDR3 is TGTGCCAGCAGTACAGGGGGGTCCACCACCTACGAGCAGTACTTC. V gene TRBV6-5 combines with J gene TRBJ2-7; 8 bases match TRBD1. There are 15 residues in the CDR3. CDR1 is MNHEY and CDR2 is SVGAGI in the germline V gene. With V trimmed by 5 bases and J by 2 bases, 8 bases remained unmatched.

This chain uses TRBV5-4 with TRBJ2-5; TRBD1 matches at 7 bases. The CDR3 is 15 residues long. Per germline, CDR1 SGHNT and CDR2 YYREEE (reference sequence). With V trimmed by 4 bases and J by 5 bases, 11 bases remained unmatched. The CDR3 sequence: CASSGLTGPIETQYF. CDR3 bases: TGTGCCAGCAGCGGGTTGACAGGGCCCATTGAGACCCAGTACTTC.

The V call is TRBV19, the J call TRBJ2-1, with TRBD2 matching 11 bases. The CDR3 spans 13 residues. In germline, CDR1 is LNHDA, CDR2 SQIVND (reference sequence). V lost 7 bases and J lost 7; bases outside the gene matches: 3. CDR3 bases: TGTGCCAGTAAGACTAGCGGGATAAATGAGCAGTTCTTC. This translates into CASKTSGINEQFF.

This chain's CDR3 is CASSQDRPGTGHYNSPLHF. The CDR3, as DNA: TGTGCCAGCAGCCAAGATCGCCCCGGGACAGGGCACTATAATTCACCCCTCCACTTT. The chain is built from TRBV3-1 (or the pseudogene TRBV3-2) and TRBJ1-6; 9 positions match TRBD1. With 0 bases clipped from V and 3 bases from J, the junction kept 9 bases outside the gene matches. This CDR3 region has 19 residues. Germline V gene lookup returns CDR1 LGHDT and CDR2 YNNKEL (reference sequence).

This sequence joins TRBV27 and TRBJ1-6; D uncertain. The CDR3 length is 17 residues. V lost 5 bases and J 2 bases, leaving 16 bases between the germline ends. The V gene's germline CDR1 is MNHEY and CDR2 SMNVEV (reference sequence). CDR3 amino acids: CASSAQTGSPYNSPLHF. The CDR3 nucleotides are TGTGCCAGCAGTGCGCAAACCGGTAGCCCCTATAATTCACCCCTCCACTTT.

The chain has TRBV5-1 and TRBJ2-1; TRBD1 matches at 7 bases. Losses at the gene ends were 4 bases for V and 4 bases for J; bases not matched to a gene: 11. Germline values: CDR1 SGHRS, CDR2 YFSETQ. CDR3 size: 16 residues. This CDR3 reads CASSLRGQDPYNEQFF. In nucleotides, the CDR3 is TGCGCCAGCAGCCTGAGAGGACAGGATCCGTACAATGAGCAGTTCTTC.

The V call is TRBV6-5, the J call TRBJ1-1; 7 bases map to TRBD1. Germline loops: CDR1 MNHEY, CDR2 SVGAGI. V was clipped by 5 bases and J by 3 bases; unmatched bases: 6. This CDR3 comprises 14 residues. CDR3 amino acids: CASSTRQGHTEAFF. The CDR3 nucleotides read TGTGCCAGCAGTACCCGACAGGGACACACTGAAGCTTTCTTT.

The V gene is TRBV6-2 or TRBV6-3, the J gene TRBJ2-7; TRBD1 agrees at 11 bases. The CDR3 totals 15 residues. Per germline, CDR1 MNHEY and CDR2 SVGEGT. J gave up 2 bases and V 2 bases, and 2 bases lay outside the gene matches. The CDR3 DNA sequence: TGTGCCAGCAGTTACGGGGGACAGGGGGCCTACGAGCAGTACTTC. Amino acid sequence: CASSYGGQGAYEQYF.

The rearrangement joins TRBV5-1 to TRBJ2-1, with 11 bases that match TRBD2. The CDR3 extends over 15 amino acids. Germline V gene lookup returns CDR1 SGHRS and CDR2 YFSETQ. V shed 4 bases, J shed 4 bases, and the junction held 4 bases outside the gene matches. CDR3 sequence (DNA): TGCGCCAGCAGCGAGGGGACTAGCGGATACAATGAGCAGTTCTTC. Its translation: CASSEGTSGYNEQFF.

Note on this clone: Compared with germline, one end of the junction differs, possibly owing to a read error. The chain recombines TRBV5-1 with TRBJ2-3; TRBD1 is a possible D gene (6 bases). The CDR3 length is 13 residues. The V gene's germline CDR1 is SGHRS and CDR2 YFSETQ. CDR3 nucleotides: TGCGCCAGCAGCTTGGTTGGGGGCCCTCCTGAGGATTTT. Its protein is CASSLVGGPPEDF.

This clone was counted only a few times. The CDR3 sequence is CASSIAEGQKNTEAFF. CDR3 nucleotide sequence: TGTGCCAGTAGTATAGCTGAGGGACAGAAGAACACTGAAGCTTTCTTT. The rearrangement links TRBV19 to TRBJ1-1, with 7 positions matching TRBD1. This CDR3 contains 16 residues. Germline V gives CDR1 LNHDA, CDR2 SQIVND (reference sequence). After removal of 1 base from V and 1 base from J, the junction contained 6 bases not matched to a gene.

The count of this clone is one. The chain is built from TRBV7-3 and TRBJ2-2, with D tentatively TRBD2 (6 bases). Germline V gives CDR1 SGHTA, CDR2 FQGTGA. V dropped 5 bases and J dropped 6 bases, with 13 bases sitting between them. This CDR3 has 14 residues. The CDR3 DNA sequence: TGTGCCAGCAGCCCGGGACTGCCCGCCGGGGAGCTGTTTTTT. Residues: CASSPGLPAGELFF.

The V gene is TRBV7-9, the J gene TRBJ2-5; the match to TRBD1 covers 8 bases. The CDR3 has 15 residues. The germline CDR1 and CDR2 sequences are SEHNR and FQNEAQ (reference sequence). J lost 1 base, V lost 5 bases, and 6 bases had no gene match. The CDR3 bases are TGTGCCAGCAGCCCTAGGACAGGGTCCCAAGAGACCCAGTACTTC. It is translated as CASSPRTGSQETQYF.

The count of this clone is one. This chain links TRBV5-4 with TRBJ2-7; D is possibly TRBD2 (5 bases). Per the germline V gene, CDR1 is SGHNT and CDR2 is YYREEE (reference sequence). V lost 2 bases and J 0 bases, leaving 6 bases between the germline ends. This CDR3 has 13 amino acids. CDR3 DNA: TGTGCCAGCAGCTTTGGGAGCTCCTACGAGCAGTACTTC. This encodes CASSFGSSYEQYF.